These T cell receptor beta chains were read from a single sample in a study of cytomegalovirus exposure and HLA in healthy donors. Generated by immunoSEQ multiplex PCR, the TCRdb table keeps only in-frame clones and is missing some. Seen here are around 100,000 clones, about 60% observed once, and the top ten hold more than 4.5%. Sequencing used PBMCs. These receptors were collected from a human donor in good health. The CDR3 runs from the conserved cysteine through the conserved F or W. The D gene is left open where the match is weak. Clone size is given for some rows only: seen once, a few or many times, or a class if the clone is expanded.

TRBJ2-1,TRBD2,TRBV7-2,-,CASSSGLANEQFF,TGTGCCAGCAGTTCGGGACTAGCCAATGAGCAGTTCTTC
TRBJ2-7,-,TRBV7-8,few,CASSLEGGPSYEQYF,TGTGCCAGCAGCTTAGAAGGGGGTCCGTCCTACGAGCAGTACTTC
TRBJ2-2,-,TRBV28,-,CASSFSLGELFF,TGTGCCAGCAGTTTTTCCCTAGGGGAGCTGTTTTTT
TRBJ2-3,TRBD2,TRBV19,-,CASTGTSGTDTQYF,TGTGCCAGTACTGGGACTAGCGGCACAGATACGCAGTATTTT
TRBJ2-5,TRBD2,TRBV16,-,CASSQSALAGRETQYF,TGTGCCAGCAGCCAATCGGCGCTAGCGGGAAGAGAGACCCAGTACTTC
TRBJ2-7,-,TRBV10-3,-,CAISEWHEQYF,TGTGCCATCAGTGAGTGGCACGAGCAGTACTTC
TRBJ2-2,TRBD1,TRBV5-1,-,CASSFSRSSGGARTGELFF,TGCGCCAGCAGCTTTTCTCGATCCTCAGGGGGCGCGAGAACCGGGGAGCTGTTTTTT
TRBJ1-5,-,TRBV28,few,CASRAGAGVNQPQHF,TGTGCCAGCAGGGCGGGGGCGGGAGTTAATCAGCCCCAGCATTTT
TRBJ2-2,-,TRBV19,-,CASSTQPQGGELFF,TGTGCCAGTAGTACACAACCACAGGGCGGGGAGCTGTTTTTT
TRBJ1-1,TRBD1,TRBV30,-,CAWDGTGAGEAFF,TGTGCCTGGGACGGGACAGGGGCGGGTGAAGCTTTCTTT
TRBJ1-1,-,TRBV6-1,-,CASSEAGMNTEAFF,TGTGCCAGCAGTGAGGCGGGGATGAACACTGAAGCTTTCTTT
TRBJ2-7,-,TRBV7-2,-,CASSPSVRGYSYEQYF,TGTGCCAGCAGCCCTAGCGTGAGGGGATACTCCTACGAGCAGTACTTC
TRBJ2-5,TRBD2,TRBV7-6,-,CASSSRTSGIGTQYF,TGTGCCAGCAGCTCCAGGACTAGCGGGATCGGGACCCAGTACTTC
TRBJ2-7,TRBD2,TRBV5-1,once,CASRWTSGSFEQYF,TGCGCCAGCAGATGGACTAGCGGGAGTTTCGAGCAGTACTTC